This TCR beta chain was captured in a study of glioma-infiltrating T cells after dendritic cell vaccination. On the study more broadly: The vaccine used monocyte-derived dendritic cells pulsed overnight with autologous tumor lysate. Overall study findings and caveats: Complete blood and tumor specimen sets were limited to few patients.

Selection required adequate fresh-frozen tumor tissue plus more than two years' survival data. The assay was immunoSEQ multiplex PCR, and TCRdb's table has in-frame clones only and misses some. The sample contains about 30,000 clones, roughly 90% of which appear only once. Of note for this clone: What it binds is unknown.

The sequencing used blood, collected before dendritic cell vaccination. The source is a human donor with glioblastoma.

For the CDR3, the DNA is TGTGCCAGCAGCCCAAGGGGACAGGGGACAAAAGAGACCCAGTACTTC. It encodes CASSPRGQGTKETQYF. The genes are TRBV5-4 and TRBJ2-5; 10 nucleotides align to TRBD1. Germline V CDR1 and CDR2: SGHNT, YYREEE (reference sequence). The CDR3 consists of 16 residues. V trimming: 4 bases; J trimming: 3 bases; junction bases outside the gene matches: 9.